This T cell receptor beta chain is from a study of blood T cell repertoires in COVID-19. Across the whole study: Spain, Italy and the United States supplied samples that represented acute and convalescent COVID-19.

Method: immunoSEQ multiplex PCR; TCRdb's copy keeps in-frame clones and lacks some. In the table there are about 250,000 clones, over 75% of which are singletons. There are 15 residues in the CDR3. In germline, CDR1 is SGHTA, CDR2 FQGNSA. V lost 4 bases and J lost 4; bases outside the gene matches: 9. Sequences were obtained from peripheral blood. The sequence was obtained from a man aged 45-65 years with active or convalescent COVID-19. The chain carries TRBV7-2 and TRBJ1-2; 7 bases align to TRBD1. CDR3 in amino acids: CASSSGQSRFYGYTF. CDR3 sequence (DNA): TGTGCCAGCAGCTCGGGACAGTCGAGGTTCTATGGCTACACCTTC.